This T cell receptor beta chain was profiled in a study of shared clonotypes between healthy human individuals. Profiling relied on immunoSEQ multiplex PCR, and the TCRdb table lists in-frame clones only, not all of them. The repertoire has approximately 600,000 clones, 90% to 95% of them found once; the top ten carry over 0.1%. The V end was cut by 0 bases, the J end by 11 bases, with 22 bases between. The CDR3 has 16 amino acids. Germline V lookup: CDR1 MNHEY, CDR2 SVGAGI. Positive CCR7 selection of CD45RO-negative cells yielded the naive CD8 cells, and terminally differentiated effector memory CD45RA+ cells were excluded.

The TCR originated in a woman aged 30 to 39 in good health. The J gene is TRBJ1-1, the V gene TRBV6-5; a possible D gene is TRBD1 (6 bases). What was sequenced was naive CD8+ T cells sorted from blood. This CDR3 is CASSYSMRGPLNRAFF. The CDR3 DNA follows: TGTGCCAGCAGTTACTCGATGCGGGGGCCTTTGAACAGGGCTTTCTTT.